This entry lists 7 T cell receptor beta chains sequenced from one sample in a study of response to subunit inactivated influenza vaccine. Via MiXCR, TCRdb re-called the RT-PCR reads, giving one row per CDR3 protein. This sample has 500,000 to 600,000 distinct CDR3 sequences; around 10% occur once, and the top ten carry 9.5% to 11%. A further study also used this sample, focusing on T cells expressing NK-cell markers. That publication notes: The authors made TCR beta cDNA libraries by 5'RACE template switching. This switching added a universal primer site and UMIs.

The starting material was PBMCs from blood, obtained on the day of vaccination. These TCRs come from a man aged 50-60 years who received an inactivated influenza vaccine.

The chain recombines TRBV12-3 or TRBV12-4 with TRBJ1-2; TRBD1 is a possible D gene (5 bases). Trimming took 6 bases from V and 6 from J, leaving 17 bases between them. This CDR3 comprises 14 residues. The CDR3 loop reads CASSLLHGADGYTF. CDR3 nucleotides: TGTGCCAGCAGCCTGCTGCACGGGGCCGATGGCTACACCTTC.

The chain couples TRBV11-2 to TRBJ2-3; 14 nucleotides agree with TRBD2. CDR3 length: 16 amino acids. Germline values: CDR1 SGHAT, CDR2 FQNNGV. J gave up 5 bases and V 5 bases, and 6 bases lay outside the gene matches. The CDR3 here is CASSPGTSGSQDTQYF. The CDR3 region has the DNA TGTGCCAGCAGCCCCGGGACTAGCGGGAGTCAAGATACGCAGTATTTT.

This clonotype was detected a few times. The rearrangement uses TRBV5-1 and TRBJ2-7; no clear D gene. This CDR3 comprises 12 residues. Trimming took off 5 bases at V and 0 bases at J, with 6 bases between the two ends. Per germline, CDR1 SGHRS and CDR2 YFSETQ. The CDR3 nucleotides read TGCGCCAGCAGGATTGACTCCTACGAGCAGTACTTC. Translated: CASRIDSYEQYF.

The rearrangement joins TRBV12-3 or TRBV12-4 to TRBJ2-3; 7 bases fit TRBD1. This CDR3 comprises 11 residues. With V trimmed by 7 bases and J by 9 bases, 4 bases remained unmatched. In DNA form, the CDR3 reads TGTGCCAGCACCCCGGGACAGACGCAGTATTTT. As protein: CASTPGQTQYF.

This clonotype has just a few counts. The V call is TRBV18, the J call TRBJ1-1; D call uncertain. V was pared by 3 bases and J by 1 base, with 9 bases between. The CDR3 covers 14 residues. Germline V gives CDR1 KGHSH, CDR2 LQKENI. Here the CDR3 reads CASSPKSGNTEAFF. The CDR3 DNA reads TGTGCCAGCTCACCTAAGTCGGGGAACACTGAAGCTTTCTTT.

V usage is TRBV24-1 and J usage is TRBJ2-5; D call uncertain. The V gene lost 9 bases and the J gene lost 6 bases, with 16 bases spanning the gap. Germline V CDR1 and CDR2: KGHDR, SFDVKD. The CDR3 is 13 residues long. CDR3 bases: TGTGCCACCTATATTGAGATCACGAAGACCCAGTACTTC. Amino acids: CATYIEITKTQYF.

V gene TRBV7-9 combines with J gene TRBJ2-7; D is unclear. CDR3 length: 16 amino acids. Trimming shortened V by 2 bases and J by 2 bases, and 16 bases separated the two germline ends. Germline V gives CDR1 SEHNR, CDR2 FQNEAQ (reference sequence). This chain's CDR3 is CASSLRSEEPTYEQYF. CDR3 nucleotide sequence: TGTGCCAGCAGCTTACGCTCAGAGGAGCCGACCTACGAGCAGTACTTC.